Following are 31 T cell receptor beta chains from one sample sequenced in a study of shared clonotypes between healthy human individuals. The data were produced by immunoSEQ multiplex PCR, yet TCRdb's version contains in-frame clones alone and is incomplete. The top ten clones hold 0.3% to 0.45% of a sample with under 1,900,000 clones, 97% to 99% of them seen once. Source material: naive CD4+ T cells sorted from blood. The sample's subset: CD45RA+ positively selected. These receptors were taken from a man aged 25-45 years in good health.

The chain has TRBV5-1 and TRBJ1-5; D perhaps matches TRBD1 (5 bases). Per germline, CDR1 SGHRS and CDR2 YFSETQ. The CDR3 runs to 16 residues. V gave up 4 bases and J gave up 3 bases, with 17 bases separating them. The CDR3 region is CASSTGPLRLNQPQHF. The DNA for the CDR3 is TGCGCCAGCAGCACAGGCCCCCTCAGACTCAATCAGCCCCAGCATTTT.

The CDR3 nucleotides are TGTGCCAGCAGCTCCCAGAGGGGGCCTTCCTCCCCAATCTATGGCTACACCTTC. The encoded protein is CASSSQRGPSSPIYGYTF. The V call is TRBV9, the J call TRBJ1-2; 7 positions agree with TRBD1. V lost 4 bases and J lost 4; bases outside the gene matches: 19. The CDR3 totals 18 residues. Germline CDR1 SGDLS, CDR2 YYNGEE.

CDR3 nucleotides: TGTGCCAGCAGAATACAGGGGGTCGGAACTGAAGCTTTCTTT. Translated: CASRIQGVGTEAFF. The J gene is TRBJ1-1, the V gene TRBV6-6, with 8 nucleotides matching TRBD1. Germline values: CDR1 MNHNY, CDR2 SVGAGI (reference sequence). There are 14 residues in the CDR3. V gave up 6 bases and J gave up 5 bases; unmatched junction bases: 8.

V and J are TRBV7-9 and TRBJ2-7; D is possibly TRBD1 or TRBD2 (5 bases each). Per the germline V gene, CDR1 is SEHNR and CDR2 is FQNEAQ (reference sequence). Between the trimmed V and J ends, which lost 4 bases and 12 bases, there was a span of 13 bases. The CDR3 contains 11 residues. CDR3 loop: CASSWGPEAYF. As DNA, the CDR3 is TGTGCCAGCAGCTGGGGACCCGAGGCGTACTTC. Full variable domain (missing parts from reference TRBV7-9 and TRBJ2-7): DTGVSQNPRHKITKRGQNVTFRCDPISEHNRLYWYRQTLGQGPEFLTYFQNEAQLEKSRLLSDRFSAERPKGSFSTLEIQRTEQGDSAMYLCASSWGPEAYFGPGTRLTVT.

The chain recombines TRBV27 with TRBJ2-1; 9 bases agree with TRBD2. The J segment lost 6 bases and the V segment lost 7 bases, leaving 16 bases of the junction unmatched. Germline-derived CDR1 and CDR2 are MNHEY and SMNVEV (reference sequence). CDR3 size: 17 residues. CDR3 in amino acids: CASNPLKAGGHRNEQFF. The CDR3 bases are TGTGCCAGCAACCCATTAAAGGCGGGAGGGCATCGCAATGAGCAGTTCTTC.

J is TRBJ2-2 and V is TRBV5-6; no clear D. Germline CDR1 and CDR2: SGHDT and YYEEEE. V lost 5 bases and J lost 2, with 19 bases in between. CDR3 length: 17 amino acids. CDR3 DNA: TGTGCCAGCAGACCACTCCCTAGTGCGGATAACACCGGGGAGCTGTTTTTT. This gives the protein CASRPLPSADNTGELFF.

This chain uses TRBV18 with TRBJ2-2; D could derive from TRBD1 or TRBD2 (5 bases each). CDR1 is KGHSH, CDR2 LQKENI, per germline. The CDR3 loop spans 13 amino acids. The V end was cut by 4 bases, the J end by 4 bases, with 7 bases between. CDR3 nucleotides: TGTGCCAGCTCACGGGACGCCACCGGGGAGCTGTTTTTT. This codes for CASSRDATGELFF.

The V gene is TRBV10-2, the J gene TRBJ1-5; weak D call: TRBD1 (5 bases). The germline V and J ends were trimmed by 6 bases and 3 bases, with 12 bases remaining between them. The length of the CDR3 is 14 residues. Per germline, CDR1 WSHSY and CDR2 SAAADI. CDR3 in amino acids: CASSSGLYNQPQHF. CDR3 nucleotides: TGCGCCAGCAGCTCGGGACTCTACAATCAGCCCCAGCATTTT.

V usage is TRBV28 and J usage is TRBJ2-2; maybe TRBD2 (5 bases). Germline values: CDR1 MDHEN, CDR2 SYDVKM. The CDR3 covers 14 residues. Trimming stripped 3 bases from V and 3 bases from J, with 8 bases between. CDR3 sequence (DNA): TGTGCCAGCAGTTTTCCCGGGGACACCGGGGAGCTGTTTTTT. Residues: CASSFPGDTGELFF.

V and J are TRBV11-1 and TRBJ2-1, with 7 bases fitting TRBD1. Germline trimming cut 5 bases from V and 10 bases from J; bases unmatched to any gene: 8. Per the germline V gene, CDR1 is SGHAT and CDR2 is FQDESV (reference sequence). The CDR3 consists of 13 residues. The CDR3, as DNA: TGTGCCAGCAGCGAGAATTACAGGGGCGAGCAGTTCTTC. It codes for CASSENYRGEQFF.

V is TRBV30 and J is TRBJ1-4; unclear D gene. The length of the CDR3 is 15 residues. The germline V and J ends were trimmed by 5 bases and 0 bases, with 13 bases remaining between them. Per the germline V gene, CDR1 is GTSNPN and CDR2 is SVGIG (reference sequence). CDR3 sequence (DNA): TGTGCCTGGGGCCCAGGAGCGTCAACTAATGAAAAACTGTTTTTT. Translating it yields CAWGPGASTNEKLFF.

This chain links TRBV18 with TRBJ2-7, with 7 bases lining up with TRBD2. Trimming at V came to 3 bases and at J to 6 bases, leaving 14 bases not matched to a gene. The germline CDR1 and CDR2 sequences are KGHSH and LQKENI. The CDR3 covers 16 residues. The DNA for the CDR3 is TGTGCCAGCTCACCTCCCCGACTAGCAAGCTCGTCCGAGCAGTACTTC. This sequence encodes CASSPPRLASSSEQYF.

This chain links TRBV9 with TRBJ2-6; 8 bases line up with TRBD2. J lost 1 base, V lost 0 bases, and 9 bases had no gene match. The CDR3 is 19 amino acids. Germline loops: CDR1 SGDLS, CDR2 YYNGEE. CDR3 DNA sequence: TGTGCCAGCAGCGTAGCGCGGGGGGAAGTTGGGTCTGGGGCCAACGTCCTGACTTTC. Its translation is CASSVARGEVGSGANVLTF.

This chain uses TRBV11-2 with TRBJ1-5; D is undetermined. Germline lookup yields CDR1 SGHAT and CDR2 FQNNGV. Deletions cut 5 bases from V and 4 bases from J, with 15 bases between. The CDR3 length is 15 residues. The DNA of the CDR3 is TGTGCCAGCAGCCGAACCGGGATACGAAATCAGCCCCAGCATTTT. Translating gives CASSRTGIRNQPQHF.

CDR3 sequence (DNA): TGTGCCAGCATTCTGGACAGGGTGAACTACGAGCAGTACTTC. As protein: CASILDRVNYEQYF. The chain employs TRBV2 and TRBJ2-7; 8 positions agree with TRBD1. Germline CDR1 and CDR2: SNHLY and FYNNEI. Trimming removed 7 bases from V and 3 bases from J; junction bases left unmatched: 8. The CDR3 totals 14 residues.

V and J are TRBV5-1 and TRBJ2-7; 7 nucleotides align to TRBD1. V was pared by 2 bases and J by 5 bases, with 7 bases of the junction left unmatched. Per germline, CDR1 SGHRS and CDR2 YFSETQ. There are 14 residues in the CDR3. Here the CDR3 DNA reads TGCGCCAGCAGCTTACCGGGACAGCTCGACGAGCAGTACTTC. Its protein is CASSLPGQLDEQYF.

The chain employs TRBV6-5 and TRBJ2-7, with D possibly matching TRBD1 (6 bases). The V and J ends lost 8 bases and 3 bases respectively, with 11 bases between them. This CDR3 spans 12 amino acids. Per germline, CDR1 MNHEY and CDR2 SVGAGI. In DNA form, the CDR3 reads TGTGCCAGCGGACAGTCCTTCTACGAGCAGTACTTC. It codes for CASGQSFYEQYF.

This rearrangement joins TRBV7-8 to TRBJ2-7; maybe TRBD1 (5 bases). CDR3 length: 12 amino acids. Per germline, CDR1 SGHVS and CDR2 FQNEAQ. V lost 5 bases and J 2 bases, leaving 7 bases between the germline ends. The CDR3 nucleotides read TGTGCCAGCAGCAAACAGGCCTACGAGCAGTACTTC. Its protein is CASSKQAYEQYF.

The count of this clone is one. The CDR3 protein is CASSLLNYEQYF. CDR3 coding DNA: TGTGCCAGCTCACTTCTGAACTACGAGCAGTACTTC. This chain joins TRBV18 and TRBJ2-7, with D unresolved. The CDR3 totals 12 residues. Germline V gene lookup returns CDR1 KGHSH and CDR2 LQKENI. V was shortened by 4 bases and J by 3 bases, with 7 bases between the two germline ends. Full variable domain (remainder filled in from reference TRBV18 and TRBJ2-7): NAGVMQNPRHLVRRRGQEARLRCSPMKGHSHVYWYRQLPEEGLKFMVYLQKENIIDESGMPKERFSAEFPKEGPSILRIQQVVRGDSAAYFCASSLLNYEQYFGPGTRLTVT.

The chain has TRBV7-8 and TRBJ2-3; the D is unclear. CDR1 is SGHVS and CDR2 is FQNEAQ in the germline V gene. CDR3 size: 18 residues. The V gene lost 0 bases and the J gene lost 1 base, with 17 bases spanning the gap. For the CDR3, the DNA is TGTGCCAGCAGCTTAGCGATTACCAAGGGCAGTCGCACAGATACGCAGTATTTT. Protein: CASSLAITKGSRTDTQYF. The variable domain in full, with the rest retrieved from reference TRBV7-8 and TRBJ2-3, is GAGVSQSPRYKVAKRGQDVALRCDPISGHVSLFWYQQALGQGPEFLTYFQNEAQLDKSGLPSDRFFAERPEGSVSTLKIQRTQQEDSAVYLCASSLAITKGSRTDTQYFGPGTRLTVL.

V and J are TRBV10-3 and TRBJ1-2; D remains unclear. Trimming shortened V by 7 bases and J by 4 bases, and 13 bases separated the two germline ends. This CDR3 comprises 13 residues. Germline V gives CDR1 ENHRY, CDR2 SYGVKD. This CDR3 reads CAITNGSGYGYTF. In nucleotides, the CDR3 is TGTGCCATCACTAACGGGAGCGGCTATGGCTACACCTTC.

This chain joins TRBV28 and TRBJ1-2; 9 bases line up with TRBD1. The CDR3 totals 13 residues. J gave up 8 bases and V 6 bases, and 7 bases lay outside the gene matches. CDR1 is MDHEN, CDR2 SYDVKM, per germline. CDR3 in amino acids: CASRPGTGRGYTF. The DNA for the CDR3 is TGTGCCAGCAGACCCGGGACAGGGAGAGGCTACACCTTC.

The rearrangement joins TRBV2 to TRBJ2-7; TRBD2 aligns across 14 bases. The CDR3 is made up of 19 amino acids. From germline, CDR1 is SNHLY and CDR2 FYNNEI. V trimming: 4 bases; J trimming: 2 bases; junction bases outside the gene matches: 13. The chain's CDR3 is CASSGAGTSGRNNPYEQYF. The CDR3 DNA reads TGTGCCAGCAGTGGGGCCGGGACTAGCGGGAGAAACAATCCCTACGAGCAGTACTTC.

J is TRBJ1-2 and V is TRBV19; D remains ambiguous. The V gene lost 5 bases and the J gene lost 2 bases, with 6 bases spanning the gap. The germline V gene encodes CDR1 LNHDA and CDR2 SQIVND (reference sequence). This CDR3 has 12 residues. CDR3 loop: CASSPGNYGYTF. In nucleotides, the CDR3 is TGTGCCAGTAGTCCGGGGAACTATGGCTACACCTTC.

The chain joins TRBV14 to TRBJ2-4; 9 bases fit TRBD2. This CDR3 has 17 amino acids. V shed 0 bases and J 2 bases; nucleotides not matched to a gene: 5. Germline CDR1 SGHDN, CDR2 FVKESK. The CDR3 here is CASSQDLAGMPKNIQYF. The CDR3 nucleotides read TGTGCCAGCAGCCAAGATCTAGCGGGGATGCCCAAAAACATTCAGTACTTC.

This chain connects TRBV5-1 to TRBJ2-3; D is undetermined. V was trimmed by 0 bases and J by 5 bases, leaving 19 bases between them. The CDR3 is 17 amino acids. Germline V gene lookup returns CDR1 SGHRS and CDR2 YFSETQ. The chain's CDR3 is CASSLVSQATIGDTQYF. CDR3 nucleotides: TGCGCCAGCAGCTTGGTTAGCCAGGCAACGATCGGAGATACGCAGTATTTT.

The chain is built from TRBV5-1 and TRBJ1-3, with D uncertain. CDR1 is SGHRS and CDR2 is YFSETQ in the germline V gene. The CDR3 runs to 15 residues. Trimming shortened V by 1 base and J by 0 bases, and 8 bases separated the two germline ends. CDR3: CASSLISNSGNTIYF. For the CDR3, the DNA is TGCGCCAGCAGCTTGATCAGTAACTCTGGAAACACCATATATTTT.

J is TRBJ2-3 and V is TRBV5-4, with D possibly TRBD1 on 5 matching bases. The germline gives CDR1 SGHNT, CDR2 YYREEE (reference sequence). V lost 3 bases to trimming and J lost 2 bases, with 16 bases between them. This CDR3 has 16 residues. The CDR3: CASSSGIGANTDTQYF. The DNA for the CDR3 is TGTGCCAGCAGCTCGGGTATAGGGGCGAACACAGATACGCAGTATTTT.

V usage is TRBV5-1 and J usage is TRBJ2-1, with 10 bases that match TRBD2. Germline CDR1 and CDR2: SGHRS and YFSETQ. The CDR3 consists of 17 residues. The trim removed 0 bases at V and 6 bases at J, leaving 9 bases unmatched. CDR3 region: CASSLAILAGVGNEQFF. CDR3 bases: TGCGCCAGCAGCTTGGCGATCCTAGCGGGAGTAGGCAATGAGCAGTTCTTC.

The J gene is TRBJ2-3, the V gene TRBV11-3; 8 bases line up with TRBD1. Losses at the gene ends were 5 bases for V and 0 bases for J; bases not matched to a gene: 10. Germline V lookup: CDR1 SGHNT, CDR2 YENEEA. The CDR3 has 17 amino acids. This CDR3 is CASSRRSGGASTDTQYF. The CDR3 DNA follows: TGTGCCAGCAGCCGAAGGTCAGGGGGCGCAAGCACAGATACGCAGTATTTT.

This chain links TRBV12-5 with TRBJ2-5, with 7 bases lining up with TRBD2. The CDR3 consists of 16 residues. J gave up 2 bases and V 2 bases, and 8 bases lay outside the gene matches. Germline V gene data show CDR1 as LGHNT and CDR2 as FRNRAP. The CDR3 nucleotides read TGTGCTAGTGGTTTGTCTCCGGGAGGCCAGCAAGAGACCCAGTACTTC. Its translation: CASGLSPGGQQETQYF.